This entry describes one T cell receptor beta chain. The antigen remains undetermined. The entry originates in a study of T cells in pancreatic ductal adenocarcinoma. Study results and caveats: Enrichment of CD45RO+ effector over naive T cells in tumors may bias clonality.

Generated by immunoSEQ multiplex PCR, the TCRdb table keeps only in-frame clones and is missing some. In the table there are 4,500 to 6,000 clones, about 88% of which are singletons. Selected pancreatic ductal adenocarcinoma patients had undergone surgery without neoadjuvant therapy. The germline V gene encodes CDR1 SNHLY and CDR2 FYNNEI. The CDR3 has 15 amino acids. Trimming left V 2 bases short and J 8 bases short, with 16 bases between. Sequences were obtained from pancreatic tumor tissue. The chain links TRBV2 to TRBJ2-1, with TRBD2 as a possible D gene (6 bases). This clonotype was sampled from a human donor with pancreatic ductal adenocarcinoma. Here the CDR3 reads CASSELTAGGYEQFF. The CDR3 nucleotides read TGTGCCAGCAGTGAACTTACTGCCGGGGGTTATGAGCAGTTCTTC.